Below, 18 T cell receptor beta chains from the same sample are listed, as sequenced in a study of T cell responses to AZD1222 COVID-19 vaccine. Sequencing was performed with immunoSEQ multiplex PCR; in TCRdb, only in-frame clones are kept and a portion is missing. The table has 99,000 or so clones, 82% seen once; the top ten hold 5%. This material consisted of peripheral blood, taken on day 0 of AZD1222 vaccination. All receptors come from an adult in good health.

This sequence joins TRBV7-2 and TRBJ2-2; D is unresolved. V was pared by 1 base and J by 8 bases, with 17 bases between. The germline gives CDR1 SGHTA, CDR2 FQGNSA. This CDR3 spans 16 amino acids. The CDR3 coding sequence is TGTGCCAGCAGCTTAGGGTGGAGTCCCGCGGTTGGGGAGCTGTTTTTT. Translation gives CASSLGWSPAVGELFF.

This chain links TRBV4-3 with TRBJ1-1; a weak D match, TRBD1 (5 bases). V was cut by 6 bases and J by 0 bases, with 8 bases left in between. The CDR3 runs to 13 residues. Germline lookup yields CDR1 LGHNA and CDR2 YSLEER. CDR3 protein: CASRGTLNTEAFF. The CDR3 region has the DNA TGCGCCAGCAGGGGGACCCTGAACACTGAAGCTTTCTTT.

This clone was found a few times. The CDR3 sequence is CASSHPGLAGGPSQETQYF. Here the CDR3 DNA reads TGCGCCAGCAGCCACCCGGGACTAGCGGGGGGCCCTAGCCAAGAGACCCAGTACTTC. This rearrangement joins TRBV4-1 to TRBJ2-5; 15 bases align to TRBD2. V dropped 3 bases and J dropped 1; count of bases not matched to a gene: 9. This CDR3 is 19 amino acids long. Germline CDR1 MGHRA, CDR2 YSYEKL.

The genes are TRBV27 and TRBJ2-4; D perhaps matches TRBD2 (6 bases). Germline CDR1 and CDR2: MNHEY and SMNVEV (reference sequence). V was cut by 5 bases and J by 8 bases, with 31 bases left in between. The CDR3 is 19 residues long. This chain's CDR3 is CASSDRDPGRGTLRHIQYF. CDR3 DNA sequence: TGTGCCAGCAGTGACCGCGATCCCGGCAGAGGGACTTTGAGACACATTCAGTACTTC.

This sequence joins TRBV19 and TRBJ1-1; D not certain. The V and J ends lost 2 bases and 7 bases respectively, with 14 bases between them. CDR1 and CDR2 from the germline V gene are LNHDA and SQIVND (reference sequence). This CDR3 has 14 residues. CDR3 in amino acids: CASSIRQVEGEAFF. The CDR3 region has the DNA TGTGCCAGTAGTATAAGGCAGGTCGAGGGTGAAGCTTTCTTT.

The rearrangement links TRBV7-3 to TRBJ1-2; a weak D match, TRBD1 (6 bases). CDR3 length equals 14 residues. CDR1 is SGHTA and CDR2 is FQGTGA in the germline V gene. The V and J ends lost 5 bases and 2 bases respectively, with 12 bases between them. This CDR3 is CASSPSGTNYGYTF. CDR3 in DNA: TGTGCCAGCAGCCCCTCCGGGACAAACTATGGCTACACCTTC.

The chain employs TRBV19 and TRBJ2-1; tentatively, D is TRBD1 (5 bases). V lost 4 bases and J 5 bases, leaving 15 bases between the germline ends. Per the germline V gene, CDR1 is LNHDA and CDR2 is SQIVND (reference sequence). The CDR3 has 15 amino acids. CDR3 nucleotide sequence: TGTGCCAGTAGTAACGCAGGGTGGGGAAACAATGAGCAGTTCTTC. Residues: CASSNAGWGNNEQFF.

CDR3 residues: CASSYPGQSTDTQYF. Here the CDR3 DNA reads TGTGCCAGCAGTTACCCTGGACAGAGCACAGATACGCAGTATTTT. The chain links TRBV6-2 or TRBV6-3 to TRBJ2-3; tentative D call: TRBD1 (6 bases). CDR1 and CDR2 from the germline V gene are MNHEY and SVGEGT. The V end was cut by 2 bases, the J end by 0 bases, with 9 bases between. The CDR3 consists of 15 residues.

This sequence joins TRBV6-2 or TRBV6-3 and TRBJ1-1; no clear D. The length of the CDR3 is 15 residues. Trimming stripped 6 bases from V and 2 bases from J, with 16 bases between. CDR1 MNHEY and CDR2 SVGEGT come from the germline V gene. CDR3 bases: TGTGCCAGCAGCTCCCCCCGGAGGACCAACACTGAAGCTTTCTTT. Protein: CASSSPRRTNTEAFF.

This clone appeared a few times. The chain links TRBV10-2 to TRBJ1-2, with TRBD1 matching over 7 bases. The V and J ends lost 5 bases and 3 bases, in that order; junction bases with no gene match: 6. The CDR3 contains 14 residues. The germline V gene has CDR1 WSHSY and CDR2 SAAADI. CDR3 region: CASSTGDRHYGYTF. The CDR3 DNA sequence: TGCGCCAGCAGTACAGGGGATAGGCACTATGGCTACACCTTC.

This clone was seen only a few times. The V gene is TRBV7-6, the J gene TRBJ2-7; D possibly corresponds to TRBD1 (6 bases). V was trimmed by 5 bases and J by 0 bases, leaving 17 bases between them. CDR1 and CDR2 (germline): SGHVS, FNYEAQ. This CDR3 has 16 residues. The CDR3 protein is CASSPQTGLSSYEQYF. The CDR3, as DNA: TGTGCCAGCAGCCCCCAGACAGGTCTGAGCTCCTACGAGCAGTACTTC.

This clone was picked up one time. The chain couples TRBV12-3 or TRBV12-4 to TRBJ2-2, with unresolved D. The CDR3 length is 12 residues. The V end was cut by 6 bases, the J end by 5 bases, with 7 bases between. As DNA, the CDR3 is TGTGCCAGCAGCTCTGGGACCGGGGAGCTGTTTTTT. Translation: CASSSGTGELFF.

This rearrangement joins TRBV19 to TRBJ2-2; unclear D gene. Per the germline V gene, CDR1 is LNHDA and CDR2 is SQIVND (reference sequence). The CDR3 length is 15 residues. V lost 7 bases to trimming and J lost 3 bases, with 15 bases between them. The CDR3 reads CASTPFLGDTGELFF. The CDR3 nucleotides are TGTGCCAGTACCCCGTTCCTTGGGGACACCGGGGAGCTGTTTTTT.

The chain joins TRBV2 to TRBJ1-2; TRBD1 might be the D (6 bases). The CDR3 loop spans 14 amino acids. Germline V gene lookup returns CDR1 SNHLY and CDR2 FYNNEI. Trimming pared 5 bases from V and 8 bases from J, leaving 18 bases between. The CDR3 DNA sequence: TGTGCCAGCAGTTCACAGGGAAATCCGGAAGGCTACACCTTC. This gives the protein CASSSQGNPEGYTF.

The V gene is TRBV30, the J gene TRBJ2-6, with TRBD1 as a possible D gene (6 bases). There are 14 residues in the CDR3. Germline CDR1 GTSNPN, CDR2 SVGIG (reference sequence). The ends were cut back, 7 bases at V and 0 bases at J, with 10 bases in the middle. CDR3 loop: CAYTGFSGANVLTF. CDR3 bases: TGTGCCTACACAGGGTTCTCTGGGGCCAACGTCCTGACTTTC. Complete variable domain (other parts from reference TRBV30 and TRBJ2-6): SQTIHQWPATLVQPVGSPLSLECTVEGTSNPNLYWYRQAAGRGLQLLFYSVGIGQISSEVPQNLSASRPQDRQFILSSKKLLLSDSGFYLCAYTGFSGANVLTFGAGSRLTVL.

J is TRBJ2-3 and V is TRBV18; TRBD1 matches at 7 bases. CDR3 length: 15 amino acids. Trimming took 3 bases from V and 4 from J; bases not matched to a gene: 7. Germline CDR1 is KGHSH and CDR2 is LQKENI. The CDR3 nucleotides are TGTGCCAGCTCACCGAACGACAGGGTTCCAGATACGCAGTATTTT. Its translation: CASSPNDRVPDTQYF.

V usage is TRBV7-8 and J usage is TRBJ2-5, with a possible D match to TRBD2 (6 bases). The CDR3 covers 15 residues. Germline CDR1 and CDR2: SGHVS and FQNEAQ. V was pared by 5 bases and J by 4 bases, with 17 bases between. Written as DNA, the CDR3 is TGTGCCAGCAGCCCCACCGGGACTTCCATAGAGACCCAGTACTTC. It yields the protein CASSPTGTSIETQYF.

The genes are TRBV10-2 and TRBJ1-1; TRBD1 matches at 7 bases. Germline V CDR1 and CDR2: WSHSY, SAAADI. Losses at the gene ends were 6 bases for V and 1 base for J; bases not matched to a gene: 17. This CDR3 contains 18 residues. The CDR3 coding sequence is TGCGCCAGCAGGACGACAGGGTCCATCCTTGCCTCGAACACTGAAGCTTTCTTT. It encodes CASRTTGSILASNTEAFF.